This TCR beta chain stems from a study of blood T cell repertoires in COVID-19. Turning to the study itself: PBMCs, B-cell-depleted T cells, or T cells provided the cDNA or gDNA that made up the material.

This clone showed up just once. In the source study's methods: Amplified reference gene primers provided the basis for estimating nucleated cell counts. Repertoires were generated with immunoSEQ multiplex PCR, while TCRdb's copy carries only in-frame clones and drops some. The V and J calls and clone size were taken over from that table, and D and trimming were inferred from the DNA. This table holds around 200,000 clones, under 80% found once. The germline gives CDR1 SEHNR, CDR2 FQNEAQ (reference sequence). With 4 bases clipped from V and 0 bases from J, the junction kept 5 bases outside the gene matches. CDR3 length equals 15 residues.

The chain couples TRBV7-9 to TRBJ2-7; 8 bases agree with TRBD1. The clonotype was recovered from a man aged 50 to 60 who had recovered from COVID-19. Sequencing was carried out using peripheral blood. This CDR3 is CASSSGQGISYEQYF. As DNA, the CDR3 is TGTGCCAGCAGCTCCGGACAGGGTATCTCCTACGAGCAGTACTTC.